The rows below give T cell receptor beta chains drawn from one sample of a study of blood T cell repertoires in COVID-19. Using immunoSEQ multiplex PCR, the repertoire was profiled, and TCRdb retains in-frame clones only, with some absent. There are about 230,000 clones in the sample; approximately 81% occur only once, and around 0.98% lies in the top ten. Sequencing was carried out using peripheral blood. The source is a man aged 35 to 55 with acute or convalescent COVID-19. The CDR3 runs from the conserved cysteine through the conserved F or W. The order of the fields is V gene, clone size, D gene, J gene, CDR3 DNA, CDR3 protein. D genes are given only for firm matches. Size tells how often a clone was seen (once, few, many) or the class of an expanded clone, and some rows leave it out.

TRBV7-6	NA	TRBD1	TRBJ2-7	TGTGCCAGCAGCCGGACAGGAAAAACCGAGCAGTACTTC	CASSRTGKTEQYF
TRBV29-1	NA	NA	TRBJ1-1	TGCAGCGTTGAAGATCAGAAGGGGCTCATGAACACTGAAGCTTTCTTT	CSVEDQKGLMNTEAFF
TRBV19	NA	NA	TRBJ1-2	TGTGCCAGTAGTATAGGAAACAGGCCGGCCTATGGCTACACCTTC	CASSIGNRPAYGYTF
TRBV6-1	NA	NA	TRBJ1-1	TGTGCCAGCAGTGAAGCGAGTTTGGTGCGGGGCACGAACACTGAAGCTTTCTTT	CASSEASLVRGTNTEAFF
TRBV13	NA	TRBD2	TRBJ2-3	TGTGCCAGCAGCTTTAGCGGGGACTTGGCAGATACGCAGTATTTT	CASSFSGDLADTQYF
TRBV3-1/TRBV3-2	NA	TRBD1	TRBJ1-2	TGTGCCAGCAGTCGACAGGGGGATAACTATGGCTACACCTTC	CASSRQGDNYGYTF
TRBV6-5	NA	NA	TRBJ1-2	TGTGCCAGCAGTTACTCTGGGGGGTATGGCTACACCTTC	CASSYSGGYGYTF
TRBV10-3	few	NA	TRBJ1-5	TGTGCCACTTCCGGGGGGAAGACAGGCGGTAGCAATCAGCCCCAGCATTTT	CATSGGKTGGSNQPQHF
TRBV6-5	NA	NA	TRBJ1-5	TGTGCCAGCAGGGGGAGGGAAGGGAGCAATCAGCCCCAGCATTTT	CASRGREGSNQPQHF
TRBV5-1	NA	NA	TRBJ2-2	TGCGCCAGCAGCTTTCGACTGACCACCGGGGAGCTGTTTTTT	CASSFRLTTGELFF
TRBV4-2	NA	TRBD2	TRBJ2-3	TGTGCCAGCAGCCTCAACCCACTAGCGGGGGGGCCCACAGATACGCAGTATTTT	CASSLNPLAGGPTDTQYF
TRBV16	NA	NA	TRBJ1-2	TGTGCCAGCAGCCAATCGAACGGGAACTATGGCTACACCTTC	CASSQSNGNYGYTF
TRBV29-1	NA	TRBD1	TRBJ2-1	TGCAGCGGCTCACAGGGGAGTCCCTACAATGAGCAGTTCTTC	CSGSQGSPYNEQFF
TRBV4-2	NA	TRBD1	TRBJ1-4	TGTGCCAGCAGCCAAGATCTTATGGACAGGGGGGATGAAAAACTGTTTTTT	CASSQDLMDRGDEKLFF
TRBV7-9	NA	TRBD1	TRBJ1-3	TGTGCCAGCAGCTCCTCAGGGGGCTCTGGAAACACCATATATTTT	CASSSSGGSGNTIYF
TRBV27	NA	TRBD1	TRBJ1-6	TGTGCCAGCAGCTCCGGGACAGGGATTTCACCCCTCCACTTT	CASSSGTGISPLHF
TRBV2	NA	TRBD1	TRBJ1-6	TGTGCCAGCAGCCTGGGACAGTATAATTCACCCCTCCACTTT	CASSLGQYNSPLHF
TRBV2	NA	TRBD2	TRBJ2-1	TGTGCCAGCAGTAGGACTAGCGGGGGGGCGGTCAGCAATGAGCAGTTCTTC	CASSRTSGGAVSNEQFF
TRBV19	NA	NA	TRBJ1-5	TGTGCCAGTAGTATAGACGCGACCGGGACAACCCATTTT	CASSIDATGTTHF
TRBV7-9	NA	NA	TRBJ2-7	TGTGCCAGCAGCCCTTTAGACAGGAGCTCCTACGAGCAGTACTTC	CASSPLDRSSYEQYF